This passage covers 17 T cell receptor beta chains from one sample sequenced in a study of response to subunit inactivated influenza vaccine (dated by TCRdb to the late 2010s). Library preparation used RT-PCR. The sequencing machine was an Illumina HiSeq 2500. TCRdb reanalyzed the raw reads on its own, using fastp at Q25 for trimming and MiXCR for clone calling, and kept in-frame beta chains. Rows merge per CDR3 protein into single entries with the most common DNA and genes. The sample table lists some 500,000 distinct CDR3 sequences, over 25% of them with a count of one. 1.5% to 2% of the sample is held by the ten biggest clonotypes. The specimen was CD4+ T cells sorted from PBMCs, collected roughly 5 days after vaccination. Every receptor here comes from a middle-aged man who received an inactivated influenza vaccine. Donor details come from another sample of the same person, matched by shared clones.

This chain joins TRBV20-1 and TRBJ2-4; 8 nucleotides agree with TRBD1. Per germline, CDR1 DFQATT and CDR2 SNEGSKA (reference sequence). The V and J ends lost 3 bases and 15 bases, in that order; junction bases with no gene match: 7. The CDR3 length is 11 residues. CDR3 sequence (DNA): TGCAGTGCTAGGGACAGGGCTATATCGTACTTC. It is translated as CSARDRAISYF.

This clonotype was picked up a small number of times. J is TRBJ2-7 and V is TRBV7-2; a weak D match, TRBD1 (6 bases). V lost 4 bases and J lost 5, with 18 bases in between. From germline, CDR1 is SGHTA and CDR2 FQGNSA. The length of the CDR3 is 15 residues. CDR3 sequence: CASSSLRGSRDEQYF. CDR3 sequence (DNA): TGTGCCAGCAGCTCCCTCAGGGGCAGCAGGGACGAGCAGTACTTC.

This clonotype was observed a few times. This chain links TRBV29-1 with TRBJ2-4; no reliable D call. V lost 6 bases and J lost 0, with 9 bases in between. Germline V gene lookup returns CDR1 SQVTM and CDR2 ANQGSEA. The CDR3 is made up of 13 amino acids. The CDR3 protein is CSVQTVAKNIQYF. CDR3 sequence (DNA): TGCAGCGTGCAGACGGTAGCCAAAAACATTCAGTACTTC.

This clonotype was observed a handful of times. The rearrangement joins TRBV7-9 to TRBJ2-1, with 9 bases aligning to TRBD1. This CDR3 has 15 amino acids. Germline CDR1 reads SEHNR; CDR2 reads FQNEAQ (reference sequence). Trimming removed 6 bases from V and 4 bases from J; junction bases left unmatched: 7. In DNA form, the CDR3 reads TGTGCCAGCAGTAAGGGGGGACAGGGATACAATGAGCAGTTCTTC. This encodes CASSKGGQGYNEQFF.

This clonotype was counted only a few times. The rearrangement links TRBV5-1 to TRBJ1-2; D is unresolved. Germline V CDR1 and CDR2: SGHRS, YFSETQ. This CDR3 is built from 15 residues. V lost 0 bases and J lost 3, with 12 bases in between. CDR3 sequence: CASSLVPGKDYGYTF. For the CDR3, the DNA is TGCGCCAGCAGCTTGGTACCGGGAAAAGACTATGGCTACACCTTC.

The chain employs TRBV5-1 and TRBJ2-7; TRBD1 or TRBD2 may be the D gene (5 bases each). CDR3 size: 15 residues. Trimming pared 5 bases from V and 2 bases from J, leaving 17 bases between. Germline CDR1 SGHRS, CDR2 YFSETQ. The CDR3 DNA reads as TGCGCCAGCAGTAATACCCCGGGGCGTACCTACGAGCAGTACTTC. As protein: CASSNTPGRTYEQYF.

This clonotype was observed a few times. This rearrangement joins TRBV12-3 or TRBV12-4 to TRBJ1-4; D gene uncertain. The germline V and J ends were trimmed by 3 bases and 7 bases, with 15 bases remaining between them. The CDR3 loop spans 15 amino acids. The DNA of the CDR3 is TGTGCCAGCAGTTTCGTCCCACGGCCCCTTGAAAAACTGTTTTTT. Encoded protein: CASSFVPRPLEKLFF.

The genes are TRBV18 and TRBJ2-5; D not resolved. In germline, CDR1 is KGHSH, CDR2 LQKENI. The ends were cut back, 0 bases at V and 4 bases at J, with 15 bases in the middle. This CDR3 region has 16 residues. CDR3 protein: CASSPPYGPGAETQYF. The CDR3 DNA follows: TGTGCCAGCTCACCACCTTATGGACCAGGTGCAGAGACCCAGTACTTC.

The gene calls are TRBV3-1 and TRBJ2-3, with TRBD2 matching 10 bases. This CDR3 spans 16 amino acids. With V trimmed by 3 bases and J by 2 bases, 5 bases remained unmatched. Germline V lookup: CDR1 LGHDT, CDR2 YNNKEL (reference sequence). The DNA of the CDR3 is TGTGCCAGCAGCCAGGCCGGGACTAGCGCCACAGATACGCAGTATTTT. It translates to CASSQAGTSATDTQYF.

This clonotype was seen a handful of times. The rearrangement links TRBV10-3 to TRBJ2-3; tentative D call: TRBD1 (6 bases). This CDR3 is built from 16 residues. Germline V gene lookup returns CDR1 ENHRY and CDR2 SYGVKD. V dropped 4 bases and J dropped 5 bases, with 19 bases sitting between them. The CDR3 DNA sequence: TGTGCCATCAGTGCCTCAGGGGCTACCTCGGGAGATACGCAGTATTTT. It encodes CAISASGATSGDTQYF.

This chain links TRBV7-9 with TRBJ1-4; no reliable D call. This CDR3 contains 13 residues. CDR1 SEHNR and CDR2 FQNEAQ come from the germline V gene (reference sequence). The ends were cut back, 3 bases at V and 6 bases at J, with 8 bases in the middle. This chain's CDR3 is CASSFQTDEKLFF. The CDR3 DNA sequence: TGTGCCAGCAGCTTCCAGACGGATGAAAAACTGTTTTTT.

This rearrangement joins TRBV28 to TRBJ1-5, with 7 bases aligning to TRBD1. The length of the CDR3 is 15 residues. J gave up 2 bases and V 5 bases, and 6 bases lay outside the gene matches. CDR1 is MDHEN, CDR2 SYDVKM, per germline. The CDR3 region is CASSPRQGGNQPQHF. For the CDR3, the DNA is TGTGCCAGCAGTCCCCGACAGGGTGGCAATCAGCCCCAGCATTTT.

This clonotype has more than one count but fewer than ten. Compared with germline, one end of the junction differs, possibly owing to a read error. The J gene is TRBJ2-1, the V gene TRBV25-1; tentatively, D is TRBD2 (6 bases). This CDR3 is built from 12 residues. In germline, CDR1 is MGHDK, CDR2 SYGVNS. This CDR3 reads CASSSSPGSKIF. DNA for the CDR3: TGTGCCAGCAGTTCATCACCCGGGAGCAAGATCTTC.

This clonotype was observed a handful of times. This chain connects TRBV7-2 to TRBJ2-7; 9 bases agree with TRBD2. V was clipped by 2 bases and J by 0 bases; unmatched bases: 8. The CDR3 runs to 17 residues. CDR1 is SGHTA, CDR2 FQGNSA, per germline. This CDR3 is CASSLMLASGTSYEQYF. The CDR3 DNA follows: TGTGCCAGCAGCTTAATGTTGGCTAGCGGGACCTCCTACGAGCAGTACTTC.

This clonotype was observed a few times. The chain employs TRBV11-2 and TRBJ2-7, with TRBD1 matching 9 bases. The length of the CDR3 is 16 residues. Germline values: CDR1 SGHAT, CDR2 FQNNGV. Unmatched junction bases numbered 12, after V lost 5 bases and J lost 4 bases. CDR3 in amino acids: CASSAFGTGIPYEQYF. The CDR3 coding sequence is TGTGCCAGCAGCGCCTTCGGGACAGGGATCCCGTACGAGCAGTACTTC.

This clonotype was recorded a few times. This sequence joins TRBV20-1 and TRBJ2-7; 7 bases are a match to TRBD1. CDR3 length: 17 amino acids. J gave up 0 bases and V 6 bases, and 17 bases lay outside the gene matches. From germline, CDR1 is DFQATT and CDR2 SNEGSKA (reference sequence). The CDR3 is CSATRPGQPPTSYEQYF. The DNA for the CDR3 is TGCAGTGCCACCAGACCGGGACAGCCTCCGACCTCCTACGAGCAGTACTTC.

V is TRBV7-8 and J is TRBJ1-5, with 10 bases fitting TRBD1. Germline V gives CDR1 SGHVS, CDR2 FQNEAQ. The CDR3 runs 17 residues. Losses at the gene ends were 3 bases for V and 4 bases for J; bases not matched to a gene: 9. CDR3 DNA sequence: TGTGCCAGCAGCTTCTTTCCAGGGACAGGGGTTAATCAGCCCCAGCATTTT. Protein product: CASSFFPGTGVNQPQHF.